Below are 16 T cell receptor beta chains sequenced from a single sample in a study of response to subunit inactivated influenza vaccine. TCRdb fed the RT-PCR reads into MiXCR, producing one record per CDR3 protein. The repertoire holds fewer than 700,000 distinct CDR3 sequences, with 10% to 15% as singletons. The sample here was PBMCs from blood, taken roughly 48 days after vaccination. All receptors come from a middle-aged man who received an inactivated influenza vaccine.

V usage is TRBV19 and J usage is TRBJ1-6; perhaps TRBD1 as D (6 bases). Germline V gene data show CDR1 as LNHDA and CDR2 as SQIVND (reference sequence). V gave up 5 bases and J gave up 4 bases, with 24 bases separating them. The CDR3 runs 19 residues. DNA of the CDR3: TGTGCCAGTAGTGGGCGGCCAGGGGCCATAAACGCGTATAATTCACCCCTCCACTTT. Its protein is CASSGRPGAINAYNSPLHF.

The table lists this clonotype with a few counts. J is TRBJ1-4 and V is TRBV15; D is unresolved. The CDR3 sequence is 14 residues long. The germline V gene encodes CDR1 LNHNV and CDR2 YYDKDF (reference sequence). V dropped 2 bases and J dropped 5 bases, with 9 bases sitting between them. The CDR3 is CATSRSRRNEKLFF. CDR3 sequence (DNA): TGTGCCACCAGCAGATCTCGCAGGAATGAAAAACTGTTTTTT.

This clonotype showed up many times. The J gene is TRBJ2-7, the V gene TRBV4-3, with 12 bases that match TRBD2. V trimming: 0 bases; J trimming: 6 bases; junction bases outside the gene matches: 6. CDR1 and CDR2 (germline): LGHNA, YSLEER. This CDR3 comprises 16 residues. Here the CDR3 DNA reads TGCGCCAGCAGCCAAGATCGGCCTAGCGGGGGGGGCGAGCAGTACTTC. Amino acid sequence: CASSQDRPSGGGEQYF.

Ten or more counts support this clonotype. The chain carries TRBV9 and TRBJ1-1; D is unclear. Germline V gene data show CDR1 as SGDLS and CDR2 as YYNGEE. Trimming removed 3 bases at V and 4 bases at J, with 10 bases between. This CDR3 has 13 amino acids. Here the CDR3 reads CASSAPPTTEAFF. CDR3 coding DNA: TGTGCCAGCAGCGCCCCCCCAACCACTGAAGCTTTCTTT. Looking up the rest from reference TRBV9 and TRBJ1-1 gives the full variable domain: DSGVTQTPKHLITATGQRVTLRCSPRSGDLSVYWYQQSLDQGLQFLIQYYNGEERAKGNILERFSAQQFPDLHSELNLSSLELGDSALYFCASSAPPTTEAFFGQGTRLTVV.

This clonotype turned up a few times. This chain joins TRBV10-3 and TRBJ1-1; 7 nucleotides align to TRBD1. J gave up 3 bases and V 6 bases, and 16 bases lay outside the gene matches. The CDR3 is made up of 17 amino acids. Germline values: CDR1 ENHRY, CDR2 SYGVKD. The CDR3 sequence is CAISLGQVVYSDTEAFF. The CDR3 DNA sequence: TGTGCCATCAGCTTAGGACAGGTGGTATATTCGGACACTGAAGCTTTCTTT.

This clonotype was seen more than once but under ten times. The gene calls are TRBV4-1 and TRBJ2-3, with a tentative D call TRBD1 (5 bases). The ends were cut back, 5 bases at V and 2 bases at J, with 14 bases in the middle. Germline V gene data show CDR1 as MGHRA and CDR2 as YSYEKL. This CDR3 contains 15 residues. The CDR3 reads CASSTPGSSTDTQYF. The CDR3 DNA sequence: TGCGCCAGCAGCACGCCAGGGTCCTCCACAGATACGCAGTATTTT.

This chain joins TRBV28 and TRBJ2-7; no reliable D call. This CDR3 is built from 14 residues. V was pared by 1 base and J by 3 bases, with 10 bases between. Germline V gene data show CDR1 as MDHEN and CDR2 as SYDVKM. The CDR3 coding sequence is TGTGCCAGCAGTTTATACTATAGGTTCTACGAGCAGTACTTC. Translated: CASSLYYRFYEQYF. Filled out from reference TRBV28 and TRBJ2-7, the complete variable domain reads DVKVTQSSRYLVKRTGEKVFLECVQDMDHENMFWYRQDPGLGLRLIYFSYDVKMKEKGDIPEGYSVSREKKERFSLILESASTNQTSMYLCASSLYYRFYEQYFGPGTRLTVT.

This clonotype was observed a handful of times. The rearrangement uses TRBV18 and TRBJ2-5, with D unresolved. The CDR3 has 15 residues. Germline V gives CDR1 KGHSH, CDR2 LQKENI. With 2 bases removed from V and 5 bases from J, the gap between germline ends came to 15 bases. The CDR3 bases are TGTGCCAGCTCACCAAATCCAGGAGTCGGTGAGACCCAGTACTTC. This translates into CASSPNPGVGETQYF.

This clonotype has a handful of counts. V usage is TRBV7-8 and J usage is TRBJ1-2, with 7 nucleotides matching TRBD1. Unmatched junction bases numbered 10, after V lost 4 bases and J lost 2 bases. Germline values: CDR1 SGHVS, CDR2 FQNEAQ. The CDR3 runs to 16 residues. In DNA form, the CDR3 reads TGTGCCAGCAGCTCTCGACCTTTACAGGGGAACTATGGCTACACCTTC. This sequence encodes CASSSRPLQGNYGYTF. Looking up the rest from reference TRBV7-8 and TRBJ1-2 gives the full variable domain: GAGVSQSPRYKVAKRGQDVALRCDPISGHVSLFWYQQALGQGPEFLTYFQNEAQLDKSGLPSDRFFAERPEGSVSTLKIQRTQQEDSAVYLCASSSRPLQGNYGYTFGSGTRLTVV.

This clonotype was seen repeatedly, ten times or more. J is TRBJ2-1 and V is TRBV5-5; 7 nucleotides align to TRBD1. The CDR3 covers 16 residues. V was clipped by 0 bases and J by 3 bases; unmatched bases: 6. Germline values: CDR1 SGHKS, CDR2 YYEKEE (reference sequence). CDR3 in amino acids: CASSLVGQTYYNEQFF. CDR3 nucleotide sequence: TGTGCCAGCAGCTTGGTGGGACAGACCTACTACAATGAGCAGTTCTTC.

This clonotype was picked up a small number of times. The gene calls are TRBV4-2 and TRBJ1-4, with 7 nucleotides matching TRBD1. J was trimmed by 8 bases and V by 1 base; bases with no gene match: 13. The germline gives CDR1 LGHNA, CDR2 YNFKEQ. This CDR3 comprises 17 residues. CDR3 in DNA: TGTGCCAGCAGCCAAGCGCTCTCAGGCAGGGGGAACGAAAAACTGTTTTTT. Translated: CASSQALSGRGNEKLFF.

This clonotype was observed at least ten times. CDR3 nucleotides: TGCGCCAGCAGCCAAGGGGAGAGCTCGAACACTGAAGCTTTCTTT. Encoded protein: CASSQGESSNTEAFF. The V gene is TRBV5-1, the J gene TRBJ1-1; D possibly corresponds to TRBD1 (5 bases). The CDR3 is 15 residues long. V lost 4 bases and J lost 1, with 14 bases in between. Germline V gene lookup returns CDR1 SGHRS and CDR2 YFSETQ.

This CDR3 is CASSYQAMNTEAFF. CDR3 coding DNA: TGTGCCAGCAGTTATCAGGCAATGAACACTGAAGCTTTCTTT. The chain uses TRBV27 and TRBJ1-1; D remains unclear. This CDR3 has 14 residues. CDR1 and CDR2 (germline): MNHEY, SMNVEV (reference sequence). V gave up 4 bases and J gave up 0 bases, with 9 bases separating them.

In this sample, this clonotype turned up a few times. The J gene is TRBJ2-5, the V gene TRBV11-2; TRBD1 might be the D (5 bases). Looked up from germline, CDR1 is SGHAT and CDR2 is FQNNGV. The CDR3 contains 20 residues. Trimming cost V 3 bases and J 0 bases, with 26 bases left between them. This chain's CDR3 is CASSFGNSRAGIPYQETQYF. The CDR3 DNA is TGTGCCAGCAGCTTTGGTAACAGCAGGGCCGGAATACCGTACCAAGAGACCCAGTACTTC.

The rearrangement joins TRBV5-1 to TRBJ2-1; 10 nucleotides agree with TRBD2. CDR3 size: 15 residues. The V gene end was trimmed by 5 bases and the J gene end by 7 bases; junction bases not matched to a gene: 9. Germline V gene sequence: CDR1 SGHRS, CDR2 YFSETQ. CDR3 in DNA: TGCGCCAGCAGTATAGCGGGGGGCGGTAAGAATGAGCAGTTCTTC. Translation: CASSIAGGGKNEQFF.

The chain has TRBV24-1 and TRBJ2-1, with 12 nucleotides matching TRBD2. This CDR3 contains 17 residues. Germline CDR1 is KGHDR and CDR2 is SFDVKD. J was trimmed by 9 bases and V by 3 bases; bases with no gene match: 11. CDR3 in amino acids: CATSDGGLAGGPGEQFF. CDR3 sequence (DNA): TGTGCCACCAGTGATGGGGGGCTAGCGGGAGGGCCTGGTGAGCAGTTCTTC.